The TCR beta chain described here comes from a study of blood T cell repertoires in COVID-19. Study summary: Samples representing acute and convalescent COVID-19 were sourced from the United States, Italy and Spain. PBMCs, B-cell-depleted T cells, or T cells provided the cDNA or gDNA that made up the material.

The CDR3 extends over 16 amino acids. V lost 0 bases and J lost 4, with 13 bases in between. Germline V gene data show CDR1 as WSHSY and CDR2 as SAAADI. In the original workflow: The assay estimated nucleated cells by amplifying reference gene primers. The repertoire was sequenced with immunoSEQ multiplex PCR; TCRdb's copy has only in-frame clones and lacks some. V, J and clone size reflect that table, while D and trimming were determined from the DNA. The table lists 75,000 to 80,000 clones, about 88% of them singletons. This sequence was found in a human donor in a cohort sampled during active COVID-19. Sequencing was carried out using peripheral blood. This chain links TRBV10-2 with TRBJ2-1; D might be TRBD2 (6 bases). CDR3 region: CASSESPGGGYNEQFF. CDR3 DNA: TGCGCCAGCAGTGAGTCACCCGGGGGAGGTTACAATGAGCAGTTCTTC.